The rows below give T cell receptor beta chains drawn from one sample of a study of T cells after yellow fever vaccination. Each CDR3 protein gets one entry after TCRdb re-called the 5' RACE reads with MiXCR. The data show approximately 160,000 distinct CDR3 sequences, roughly 6.2% seen once. The sample here was CD4+ T cells sorted from PBMCs, taken on the day of the first yellow fever vaccination. The receptors stem from a man between 18 and 29 years old who received the YFV17D yellow fever vaccine. The CDR3 runs from the conserved cysteine through the conserved F or W. A D gene is named only where the DNA matches it firmly. Not all rows give a size; the values are once, few, many and, for expanded clones, a class.

D	V	size	J	DNA	CDR3
.	TRBV20-1	.	TRBJ2-1	TGCAGTGTTACATCCCTCGCCAATGAGCAGTTCTTC	CSVTSLANEQFF
.	TRBV7-9	.	TRBJ1-1	TGTGCCAGCAGCCCTTGGTTGGGGCGGGGGAACACTGAAGCTTTCTTT	CASSPWLGRGNTEAFF
.	TRBV12-3/TRBV12-4	many	TRBJ1-5	TGTGCCAGCAGTTCCGACAGCTATCAGCCCCAGCATTTT	CASSSDSYQPQHF
.	TRBV4-3	.	TRBJ2-5	TGCGCCAGCAGCCAAGAGGGGGGGCGGGAGACCCAGTACTTC	CASSQEGGRETQYF
.	TRBV20-1	many	TRBJ2-3	TGCAGTGCGATAAATCAGGGAGATACGCAGTATTTT	CSAINQGDTQYF
.	TRBV3-1	many	TRBJ1-1	TGTGCCAGCAGCTTCTTCAGGGATGGAACTGAAGCTTTCTTT	CASSFFRDGTEAFF
.	TRBV12-3/TRBV12-4	.	TRBJ1-1	TGTGCCAGCAGTTTCCGGGTGGGGAACACTGAAGCTTTCTTT	CASSFRVGNTEAFF
.	TRBV7-2	many	TRBJ2-5	TGTGCCAGCAGCTTATGGTTCGGGGGAAAAGAGACCCAGTACTTC	CASSLWFGGKETQYF
TRBD1	TRBV11-2	.	TRBJ1-2	TGTGCCAGCAGCATTTCTTCAGGGGGCGTCTATGGCTACACCTTC	CASSISSGGVYGYTF
TRBD1	TRBV6-2/TRBV6-3	many	TRBJ1-5	TGTGCCAGCAGCCGCACAGGGGGATTTTTGGAGCCCCAGCATTTT	CASSRTGGFLEPQHF